This T cell receptor beta chain originates from a study of response to subunit inactivated influenza vaccine. Whole-study findings and limits: Each seasonal influenza vaccination recruits few new T cells, the authors suggested.

As regards this clonotype: Its antigen is not identified.

CDR3 length equals 15 residues. Per the germline V gene, CDR1 is LGHNA and CDR2 is YNFKEQ. J lost 9 bases, V lost 4 bases, and 6 bases had no gene match. One entry per CDR3 protein, called by TCRdb with MiXCR from the RT-PCR reads. Here the sample spans under 800,000 distinct CDR3 sequences, about 15% being singletons. The chain is built from TRBV4-2 and TRBJ2-1; 13 positions match TRBD2. The starting material was PBMCs from blood, obtained roughly 15 days before vaccination. The clonotype was recovered from a man in his fifties who received an inactivated influenza vaccine. CDR3 coding DNA: TGTGCCAGCAGCCTATGGACTAGCGGGAGAGGTGAGCAGTTCTTC. Its translation: CASSLWTSGRGEQFF.